This T cell receptor (beta chain) derives from a study of shared clonotypes between healthy human individuals. This clone was counted between two and nine times. Additional DNA sequences in this sample encode the identical CDR3. Into CD45RA+ naive and CD45RA-negative memory subsets, the CD4+ cells were split. Original processing methods: Junction-only immunoSEQ sequences carried no quality scores, so filtering differed. The repertoire was sequenced with immunoSEQ multiplex PCR; TCRdb's copy has only in-frame clones and lacks some. That table gives V, J and clone size, and the DNA gave D and trimming. The sample lists millions of clones; approximately 93% were seen once. The V end lost 2 bases, the J end lost 1 base, and 3 bases lay between the germline ends. Germline values: CDR1 SGHDT, CDR2 YYEEEE. There are 12 residues in the CDR3.

This chain connects TRBV5-6 to TRBJ1-1; D unclear. The sample comprised naive CD4+ T cells from PBMCs. Subset given: CD45RA+ positively selected. The TCR originated in a young man in good health. Some clones in this sample may be carry-over from other donors' samples. CDR3: CASSLRNTEAFF. The DNA for the CDR3 is TGTGCCAGCAGCTTAAGGAACACTGAAGCTTTCTTT.